The rows below give T cell receptor beta chains drawn from one sample of a study of CD8 T cells in Susac syndrome. TCRdb processed the immunoSEQ multiplex PCR reads anew with MiXCR; each CDR3 protein has one entry. The sample shows roughly 89,000 distinct CDR3 sequences, about 95% of them seen only once. Sequenced input: CD8+ T cells from PBMCs. Receptor source: a human donor with Susac syndrome. Each CDR3 is given with its conserved first and last residue. D genes are given only for firm matches. Size is stated for part of the rows, as once, few or many counts, or as a class when the clone is expanded.

v_gene	d_gene	abundance	j_gene	CDR3aa	CDR3nt
TRBV7-9	-	-	TRBJ2-2	CASSSGQTDTGELFF	TGTGCCAGCAGCTCCGGACAGACGGACACCGGGGAGCTGTTTTTT
TRBV20-1	-	-	TRBJ1-1	CSAQSPGVWGTEAFF	TGCAGTGCCCAGAGCCCCGGGGTTTGGGGCACTGAAGCTTTCTTT
TRBV3-1	-	-	TRBJ1-6	CASSQDWAVRSPLHF	TGTGCCAGCAGCCAAGATTGGGCCGTTAGGTCACCCCTCCACTTT
TRBV20-1	-	-	TRBJ1-5	CSASTIPGSRYSNQPQHF	TGCAGTGCTAGTACCATTCCGGGCTCCCGGTATAGCAATCAGCCCCAGCATTTT
TRBV9	TRBD1	-	TRBJ2-5	CASSVAGGGETQYF	TGTGCCAGCAGCGTAGCAGGGGGCGGAGAGACCCAGTACTTC
TRBV12-3/TRBV12-4	TRBD1	-	TRBJ2-7	CASTEGGTGQEQYF	TGTGCCAGCACCGAGGGAGGGACAGGGCAAGAGCAGTACTTC
TRBV20-1	-	-	TRBJ2-1	CSARPRGAYGNEQFF	TGCAGTGCTAGGCCCAGGGGGGCCTACGGTAATGAGCAGTTCTTC
TRBV29-1	TRBD2	-	TRBJ2-1	CSDLAGGHYNEQFF	TGCAGCGATCTAGCGGGGGGGCACTACAATGAGCAGTTCTTC
TRBV15	-	-	TRBJ2-3	CATGIARGTDTQYF	TGTGCCACCGGGATTGCCCGGGGGACAGATACGCAGTATTTT
TRBV29-1	-	once	TRBJ2-1	CSVETGPVEQFF	TGCAGCGTTGAAACAGGGCCCGTAGAGCAGTTCTTC
TRBV18	-	-	TRBJ2-3	CASYNRTSDTQYF	TGTGCCAGCTACAACCGGACCTCGGATACGCAGTATTTT
TRBV30	TRBD1	-	TRBJ1-4	CAWSPRRMGQKRATNEKLFF	TGTGCCTGGAGTCCCCGCCGTATGGGACAGAAGCGGGCAACTAATGAAAAACTGTTTTTT
TRBV19	-	-	TRBJ2-1	CASSYSMGQYNEQFF	TGTGCCAGTAGTTACAGTATGGGGCAATACAATGAGCAGTTCTTC
TRBV24-1	-	-	TRBJ2-2	CATSDRTATGELFF	TGTGCCACCAGCGACCGGACAGCAACCGGGGAGCTGTTTTTT
TRBV13	-	-	TRBJ2-5	CASSLGPETQYF	TGTGCCAGCAGCTTAGGCCCCGAGACCCAGTACTTC
TRBV19	-	few	TRBJ2-7	CASSIDGYEQYF	TGTGCCAGTAGTATCGACGGCTACGAGCAGTACTTC
TRBV13	TRBD2	-	TRBJ2-7	CASSLLAGQQYF	TGTGCCAGCAGCTTACTAGCGGGACAACAGTACTTC
TRBV27	TRBD1	-	TRBJ1-5	CASSRGTGAQPQHF	TGTGCCAGCAGCCGTGGGACAGGGGCCCAGCCCCAGCATTTT
TRBV28	-	-	TRBJ2-1	CASSLWVHGNEQFF	TGTGCCAGCAGTTTGTGGGTCCACGGGAATGAGCAGTTCTTC
TRBV20-1	TRBD1	-	TRBJ2-1	CSASDPGQSNEQFF	TGCAGTGCTAGTGATCCGGGACAGTCCAATGAGCAGTTCTTC
TRBV19	TRBD2	-	TRBJ2-1	CASSLAVPYNEQFF	TGTGCCAGTAGTCTAGCGGTACCCTACAATGAGCAGTTCTTC
TRBV25-1	-	-	TRBJ1-1	CASSEGGGLEAFF	TGTGCCAGCAGTGAAGGAGGGGGGCTGGAAGCTTTCTTT
TRBV4-3	-	-	TRBJ2-1	CASSQDGAPGNEQFF	TGCGCCAGCAGCCAAGATGGGGCTCCGGGCAATGAGCAGTTCTTC
TRBV20-1	TRBD2	-	TRBJ2-7	CSARDARTSRYEQYF	TGCAGTGCTAGAGATGCAAGGACTAGTCGCTACGAGCAGTACTTC
TRBV2	TRBD2	-	TRBJ2-1	CARGRGRSYNEQFF	TGTGCCAGGGGGAGGGGAAGGTCCTACAATGAGCAGTTCTTC
TRBV7-9	TRBD1	-	TRBJ1-5	CASSLAATGANHQPQHF	TGTGCCAGCAGCTTAGCGGCGACAGGGGCAAACCATCAGCCCCAGCATTTT
TRBV19	-	once	TRBJ2-7	CASSIYGQNSYEQYF	TGTGCCAGTAGTATATACGGACAAAACTCCTACGAGCAGTACTTC
TRBV29-1	-	-	TRBJ1-1	CSVVGETEAFF	TGCAGCGTTGTTGGGGAAACTGAAGCTTTCTTT
TRBV20-1	-	-	TRBJ1-2	CSAPMRAMYGYTF	TGCAGTGCTCCGATGAGGGCCATGTATGGCTACACCTTC
TRBV7-9	TRBD2	-	TRBJ2-1	CASSLVRLAGGSTYNEQFF	TGTGCCAGCAGCTTAGTACGACTAGCGGGGGGCTCAACCTACAATGAGCAGTTCTTC
TRBV6-2/TRBV6-3	-	-	TRBJ2-1	CATDPGLPLNEQFF	TGTGCCACCGACCCGGGACTCCCGCTTAATGAGCAGTTCTTC
TRBV12-3/TRBV12-4	-	-	TRBJ2-1	CASRYLGPINEQFF	TGTGCCAGCAGGTATCTGGGACCTATCAATGAGCAGTTCTTC
TRBV4-2	TRBD2	-	TRBJ2-3	CASSQDPSGSYTQYF	TGTGCCAGCAGCCAAGATCCTAGCGGGAGTTATACGCAGTATTTT
TRBV5-6	TRBD1	-	TRBJ2-1	CASSVGQGANNEQFF	TGTGCCAGCAGCGTGGGACAGGGAGCGAACAATGAGCAGTTCTTC
TRBV5-4	TRBD1	-	TRBJ1-1	CASSSQGVGLNTEAFF	TGTGCCAGCAGCTCGCAGGGGGTGGGGTTGAACACTGAAGCTTTCTTT
TRBV20-1	TRBD1	-	TRBJ1-4	CSAGQGGYEKLFF	TGCAGTGCGGGACAGGGGGGGTATGAAAAACTGTTTTTT
TRBV12-3/TRBV12-4	-	-	TRBJ2-2	CASSWGELFF	TGTGCCAGCAGTTGGGGGGAGCTGTTTTTT